A selection of T cell receptor beta chains follows, all from one sample in a study of T cell responses to AZD1222 COVID-19 vaccine. Clones were read by immunoSEQ multiplex PCR, and TCRdb kept only the in-frame ones, dropping some. The sample includes 150,000 to 160,000 clones, about nine tenths of them seen just once. Here the sequenced sample was peripheral blood, taken on day 0 of AZD1222 vaccination. The receptors stem from an adult in good health. Each CDR3 is given with its conserved first and last residue. A D gene is named only where the DNA matches it firmly. Rows give clone size only sometimes, using once, few, many, or a class for an expanded clone.

cdr3_length	d_call	j_call	v_call	clone_size	cdr3_aa	cdr3_nt
14	-	TRBJ1-1	TRBV11-3	-	CASSLTGMNTEAFF	TGTGCCAGCAGCCTTACGGGGATGAACACTGAAGCTTTCTTT
13	TRBD1	TRBJ1-2	TRBV28	-	CASSSGDSYGYTF	TGTGCCAGCAGTTCAGGGGACAGCTATGGCTACACCTTC
15	-	TRBJ2-5	TRBV6-5	-	CASSPIGQGWETQYF	TGTGCCAGCAGCCCAATTGGTCAGGGATGGGAGACCCAGTACTTC
11	-	TRBJ2-1	TRBV7-9	-	CASSLGPEQFF	TGTGCCAGCAGCTTAGGGCCCGAGCAGTTCTTC
17	-	TRBJ1-4	TRBV4-3	-	CASSQGARGATNEKLFF	TGCGCCAGCAGCCAAGGGGCCCGGGGAGCAACTAATGAAAAACTGTTTTTT
16	TRBD2	TRBJ2-7	TRBV28	-	CASRGLAGDVSYEQYF	TGTGCCAGCAGGGGATTAGCGGGAGATGTATCCTACGAGCAGTACTTC
17	-	TRBJ1-6	TRBV4-2	-	CASSHSDRGSYNSPLHF	TGTGCCAGCAGCCATTCGGACAGAGGCTCCTATAATTCACCCCTCCACTTT
18	TRBD1	TRBJ1-2	TRBV24-1	-	CATSWTGGPGMANYGYTF	TGTGCCACCAGTTGGACAGGAGGGCCAGGAATGGCTAACTATGGCTACACCTTC
15	-	TRBJ1-2	TRBV10-3	-	CAISESGGTYYGYTF	TGTGCCATCAGTGAGTCGGGCGGAACCTACTATGGCTACACCTTC
11	-	TRBJ2-7	TRBV24-1	once	CATSDDYEQYF	TGTGCCACCAGTGACGACTACGAGCAGTACTTC
15	TRBD1	TRBJ2-1	TRBV6-2/TRBV6-3	-	CASSETGSSYNEQFF	TGTGCCAGCAGCGAGACAGGGAGCTCCTACAATGAGCAGTTCTTC
15	TRBD1	TRBJ1-5	TRBV28	-	CASSQTGAFNQPQHF	TGTGCCAGCAGTCAGACAGGGGCTTTCAATCAGCCCCAGCATTTT
13	TRBD1	TRBJ1-1	TRBV12-3/TRBV12-4	-	CASTLRTGSEAFF	TGTGCCAGCACCTTGAGGACAGGGTCTGAAGCTTTCTTT
15	TRBD1	TRBJ1-1	TRBV5-1	-	CASSLGQGPNTEAFF	TGCGCCAGCAGCTTGGGACAGGGCCCTAACACTGAAGCTTTCTTT
14	-	TRBJ2-7	TRBV27	-	CASSSGTISYEQYF	TGTGCCAGCAGTTCCGGGACGATATCCTACGAGCAGTACTTC
13	-	TRBJ2-2	TRBV27	-	CASSFLNTGELFF	TGTGCCAGCAGTTTCCTGAACACCGGGGAGCTGTTTTTT
12	-	TRBJ1-2	TRBV5-6	-	CASSTPTGGYTF	TGTGCCAGCAGCACACCAACAGGTGGCTACACCTTC
15	-	TRBJ2-1	TRBV7-9	-	CASSEHFAGTNEQFF	TGTGCCAGCAGCGAACACTTTGCGGGGACCAATGAGCAGTTCTTC
18	TRBD1	TRBJ2-7	TRBV25-1	-	CASSEDRTGGTLWNEQYF	TGTGCCAGCAGTGAAGACCGGACAGGGGGTACGTTATGGAACGAGCAGTACTTC
15	TRBD2	TRBJ2-1	TRBV29-1	-	CSVEAGLHSYNEQFF	TGCAGCGTTGAAGCGGGACTACACTCCTACAATGAGCAGTTCTTC
14	-	TRBJ2-3	TRBV28	-	CASSRGPLPDTQYF	TGTGCCAGCAGCAGGGGCCCTCTTCCCGATACGCAGTATTTT
10	-	TRBJ1-1	TRBV20-1	-	CSARNTEAFF	TGCAGTGCTAGGAACACTGAAGCTTTCTTT
16	TRBD1	TRBJ1-2	TRBV6-2/TRBV6-3	-	CASSSLPGQGGYGYTF	TGTGCCAGCAGTTCGCTACCCGGACAGGGGGGCTATGGCTACACCTTC
14	-	TRBJ2-5	TRBV25-1	-	CASSAPGHQETQYF	TGTGCCAGCAGCGCCCCTGGCCATCAAGAGACCCAGTACTTC
15	-	TRBJ1-1	TRBV19	once	CASSPESSGNTEAFF	TGTGCCAGTAGCCCTGAATCCTCAGGGAACACTGAAGCTTTCTTT
16	TRBD1	TRBJ1-2	TRBV10-3	-	CAISAGTEEISYGYTF	TGTGCCATCAGTGCCGGGACAGAGGAGATTTCCTATGGCTACACCTTC
17	TRBD1	TRBJ1-4	TRBV18	-	CASSPGQGSSVSGKLFF	TGTGCCAGCTCACCGGGACAGGGTTCCTCAGTTAGTGGAAAACTGTTTTTT
15	-	TRBJ1-1	TRBV18	-	CASSPQRAGNTEAFF	TGTGCCAGCTCACCACAGAGGGCGGGGAACACTGAAGCTTTCTTT
13	-	TRBJ1-2	TRBV6-5	-	CASSLAGDYGYTF	TGTGCCAGCAGTTTAGCGGGGGACTATGGCTACACCTTC
14	-	TRBJ1-1	TRBV29-1	-	CSVEWGGKSTEAFF	TGCAGCGTTGAGTGGGGGGGTAAGAGCACTGAAGCTTTCTTT
12	TRBD1	TRBJ2-7	TRBV7-9	-	CASSLMDRAVYF	TGTGCCAGCAGCTTAATGGACAGGGCGGTGTACTTC
15	-	TRBJ1-5	TRBV21-1	-	CASSKGGRIGQPQHF	TGTGCCAGCAGCAAAGGGGGCCGAATCGGTCAGCCCCAGCATTTT
15	TRBD2	TRBJ2-1	TRBV7-2	-	CASSSGIRGSNEQFF	TGTGCCAGCAGCTCGGGAATTCGCGGGAGCAATGAGCAGTTCTTC
13	TRBD1	TRBJ1-1	TRBV10-3	-	CAISVGTGVEAFF	TGTGCCATCAGTGTAGGGACAGGGGTTGAAGCTTTCTTT
15	-	TRBJ2-7	TRBV28	once	CASTQGGGASYEQYF	TGTGCCAGCACTCAAGGGGGGGGCGCTTCCTACGAGCAGTACTTC
15	-	TRBJ2-1	TRBV7-9	-	CASSTGDSSYNEQFF	TGTGCCAGCAGCACGGGGGACAGCTCCTACAATGAGCAGTTCTTC
10	-	TRBJ2-1	TRBV20-1	-	CSARGVEQFF	TGCAGTGCTAGAGGGGTTGAGCAGTTCTTC
17	TRBD2	TRBJ2-1	TRBV27	-	CASSLKVLSGSGREQFF	TGTGCCAGCAGTTTAAAAGTGTTGAGCGGGAGTGGGCGTGAGCAGTTCTTC
15	-	TRBJ1-2	TRBV11-1	-	CASSRDGGIGYGYTF	TGTGCCAGCAGCCGAGATGGGGGGATCGGCTATGGCTACACCTTC
17	-	TRBJ2-3	TRBV10-3	-	CAISELPLLTGTDTQYF	TGTGCCATCAGTGAGTTACCCCTGCTTACCGGCACAGATACGCAGTATTTT
16	TRBD2	TRBJ2-1	TRBV5-4	-	CASSAGLAGAYNEQFF	TGTGCCAGCAGCGCCGGACTAGCGGGAGCCTACAATGAGCAGTTCTTC
18	TRBD2	TRBJ2-2	TRBV18	-	CASSPRDGLAGVDGELFF	TGTGCCAGCTCACCACGGGACGGACTAGCGGGAGTAGACGGGGAGCTGTTTTTT
18	-	TRBJ2-1	TRBV3-1/TRBV3-2	-	CASSQVPPQGYRDDEQFF	TGTGCCAGCAGCCAAGTCCCTCCACAGGGATATAGGGACGATGAGCAGTTCTTC
16	TRBD2	TRBJ2-1	TRBV3-1/TRBV3-2	-	CASSQDGTSGFHEQFF	TGTGCCAGCAGCCAAGATGGGACTAGCGGATTCCATGAGCAGTTCTTC
13	-	TRBJ2-7	TRBV27	-	CASSLSPAYEQYF	TGTGCCAGCAGTTTATCACCCGCCTACGAGCAGTACTTC
15	TRBD2	TRBJ2-7	TRBV6-1	-	CASSEVGGSFYEQYF	TGTGCCAGCAGTGAAGTGGGCGGGAGCTTCTACGAGCAGTACTTC
19	TRBD2	TRBJ2-2	TRBV27	-	CASSYTGTSGSRWTGELFF	TGTGCCAGCAGTTACACCGGGACTAGCGGGAGTAGGTGGACCGGGGAGCTGTTTTTT
15	-	TRBJ1-5	TRBV9	-	CASSVGPSGNQPQHF	TGTGCCAGCAGCGTAGGTCCCTCTGGCAATCAGCCCCAGCATTTT
12	TRBD1	TRBJ2-7	TRBV7-9	-	CASSLEATGYDF	TGTGCCAGCAGCTTAGAAGCGACAGGGTATGACTTC
16	-	TRBJ1-4	TRBV23-1	-	CASSQSPDTGNEKLFF	TGCGCCAGCAGTCAATCCCCGGACACCGGAAATGAAAAACTGTTTTTT
15	-	TRBJ2-4	TRBV2	-	CASSGTNQAKNIQYF	TGTGCCAGCAGTGGCACAAACCAAGCCAAAAACATTCAGTACTTC
14	-	TRBJ2-7	TRBV5-5	-	CASSLVGLTYEQYF	TGTGCCAGCAGCTTGGTGGGGTTAACCTACGAGCAGTACTTC
13	TRBD1	TRBJ2-5	TRBV28	-	CASRRTGVETQYF	TGTGCCAGCAGACGGACAGGGGTGGAGACCCAGTACTTC